These 8 T cell receptor beta chains were sequenced from one sample in a study of CD8+ T cells in alopecia areata. Treatment reported: oral pan-JAK inhibitor, 5-10 mg twice daily. In each case, RNA was isolated and then reverse transcribed into cDNA as the sequencing template. Method: immunoSEQ multiplex PCR; TCRdb's copy keeps in-frame clones and lacks some. This sample carries 70,000 or so clones, over 25% of them seen once, and the ten largest clones take about 16%. This sample comprised CD8+ T cells sorted from blood, obtained at week 4, from a patient treated with tofacitinib. Every receptor here comes from a human donor with alopecia areata.

V gene TRBV7-9 combines with J gene TRBJ2-3, with 11 bases that match TRBD2. The V gene's germline CDR1 is SEHNR and CDR2 FQNEAQ (reference sequence). Unmatched junction bases numbered 6, after V lost 3 bases and J lost 4 bases. The CDR3 runs to 16 residues. DNA of the CDR3: TGTGCCAGCAGCTTCAGTAGCGGGAGGGTCTCAGATACGCAGTATTTT. Translation: CASSFSSGRVSDTQYF.

The chain uses TRBV6-1 and TRBJ2-5, with 10 bases aligning to TRBD1. The CDR3 runs 12 residues. Per germline, CDR1 MNHNS and CDR2 SASEGT. V lost 10 bases, J lost 5 bases, and 4 bases stayed unmatched. CDR3 in amino acids: CATEDRGETQYF. The CDR3 region has the DNA TGTGCCACCGAGGACAGGGGGGAGACCCAGTACTTC.

Only a few counts were recorded for this clone. The chain has TRBV5-1 and TRBJ2-7, with D tentatively TRBD1 (6 bases). Trimming took off 1 base at V and 2 bases at J, with 10 bases between the two ends. Germline V gene sequence: CDR1 SGHRS, CDR2 YFSETQ. The CDR3 is 14 amino acids. CDR3 DNA: TGCGCCAGCAGCTTGAGTGGACAGCCCTACGAGCAGTACTTC. Translating gives CASSLSGQPYEQYF.

This clone turned up a few times. This chain joins TRBV29-1 and TRBJ2-7; 10 positions match TRBD1. Losses at the gene ends were 7 bases for V and 5 bases for J; bases not matched to a gene: 2. Looked up from germline, CDR1 is SQVTM and CDR2 is ANQGSEA. CDR3 length: 11 residues. The CDR3 DNA follows: TGCAGCGCGGGACAGGGGAACGAGCAGTACTTC. Its translation: CSAGQGNEQYF.

The genes are TRBV7-3 and TRBJ2-6, with 9 bases lining up with TRBD2. The trim removed 5 bases at V and 0 bases at J, leaving 5 bases unmatched. The CDR3 covers 17 residues. Germline V gene data show CDR1 as SGHTA and CDR2 as FQGTGA. This CDR3 reads CASSALAGFSGANVLTF. CDR3 sequence (DNA): TGTGCCAGCAGCGCGCTAGCGGGGTTCTCTGGGGCCAACGTCCTGACTTTC.

CDR3 sequence: CASSQAPDSSYEQYF. The CDR3 DNA reads as TGCGCCAGCAGCCAAGCTCCAGACAGCTCCTACGAGCAGTACTTC. The chain is built from TRBV4-1 and TRBJ2-7; tentatively, D is TRBD1 (5 bases). The germline CDR1 and CDR2 sequences are MGHRA and YSYEKL. The CDR3 has 15 amino acids. The V end was cut by 1 base, the J end by 0 bases, with 10 bases between.

The table lists this clone with a few counts. J is TRBJ2-1 and V is TRBV30; D not resolved. From germline, CDR1 is GTSNPN and CDR2 SVGIG (reference sequence). The CDR3 is made up of 13 amino acids. The V end lost 1 base, the J end lost 3 bases, and 7 bases lay between the germline ends. The CDR3 nucleotides are TGTGCCTGGAGTGCTGGGGACTACAATGAGCAGTTCTTC. Translating it yields CAWSAGDYNEQFF.

This sequence joins TRBV5-1 and TRBJ1-4; perhaps TRBD1 as D (5 bases). Deletions cut 4 bases from V and 0 bases from J, with 16 bases between. From germline, CDR1 is SGHRS and CDR2 YFSETQ. The CDR3 spans 17 residues. CDR3 loop: CASSLRQSTATNEKLFF. Written as DNA, the CDR3 is TGCGCCAGCAGCCTACGACAGTCTACTGCAACTAATGAAAAACTGTTTTTT.